This is a list of T cell receptor beta chains from one sample in a study of OX40 agonist ivuxolimab in advanced cancers. Here immunoSEQ multiplex PCR was the method, and the copy in TCRdb shows in-frame clones only, minus some. Of some 16,000 clones in the sample, 80% to 90% were seen once. Sequencing was performed on CD4+ or CD8+ T cells sorted from blood, taken in a trial of the OX40 agonist ivuxolimab. The receptor source for this set is an adult with an advanced solid tumor such as melanoma, head and neck, liver or kidney cancer. Each CDR3 is given with its conserved first and last residue. A D gene is named only where the DNA matches it firmly. Only some rows state a clone size, as once, few, many or a class for expanded clones.

-	TRBD2	TRBV28	TRBJ2-7	CASSLGELAGDEQYF	TGTGCCAGCAGTTTAGGTGAACTAGCGGGAGACGAGCAGTACTTC
few	-	TRBV9	TRBJ1-1	CASSPYVNTEAFF	TGTGCCAGCAGCCCTTATGTGAACACTGAAGCTTTCTTT
-	-	TRBV27	TRBJ2-3	CASSLIFTDTQYF	TGTGCCAGCAGTTTGATCTTCACAGATACGCAGTATTTT
-	-	TRBV7-8	TRBJ2-3	CASSLRVLPDTQYF	TGTGCCAGCAGCTTAAGGGTCCTCCCAGATACGCAGTATTTT
-	-	TRBV13	TRBJ2-1	CASGGGEYEQFF	TGTGCCTCGGGAGGGGGCGAGTATGAGCAGTTCTTC
-	-	TRBV6-4	TRBJ2-3	CASSAATAAGDTQYF	TGTGCCAGCAGTGCCGCAACAGCGGCGGGGGATACGCAGTATTTT
once	TRBD2	TRBV4-1	TRBJ2-1	CASSQVRAGAYNEQFF	TGCGCCAGCAGCCAAGTGAGAGCGGGAGCTTACAATGAGCAGTTCTTC
-	-	TRBV29-1	TRBJ2-3	CSAEKGADTQYF	TGCAGCGCCGAAAAGGGAGCAGATACGCAGTATTTT
-	TRBD1	TRBV11-3	TRBJ1-1	CASSLRDRGFANTEAFF	TGTGCCAGCAGCTTAAGGGACAGGGGGTTCGCGAACACTGAAGCTTTCTTT
-	-	TRBV6-5	TRBJ2-5	CASKSHEGEVTQYF	TGTGCCAGCAAGTCGCACGAGGGAGAGGTGACCCAGTACTTC
-	-	TRBV11-3	TRBJ2-3	CASRNRGTDTQYF	TGTGCCAGCAGAAACAGGGGCACAGATACGCAGTATTTT
-	TRBD2	TRBV9	TRBJ2-5	CASSAGGASGRGYQETQYF	TGTGCCAGCAGCGCGGGTGGGGCTAGCGGGAGGGGTTACCAAGAGACCCAGTACTTC
-	TRBD2	TRBV7-6	TRBJ2-3	CASSARLAESGTDTQYF	TGTGCCAGCAGCGCTAGACTAGCGGAGTCGGGCACAGATACGCAGTATTTT
-	-	TRBV6-5	TRBJ1-1	CASNWDGGTEAFF	TGTGCCAGCAATTGGGACGGAGGCACTGAAGCTTTCTTT
-	-	TRBV6-5	TRBJ2-1	CASSYGTPQSHNEQFF	TGTGCCAGCAGTTACGGGACTCCCCAAAGCCACAATGAGCAGTTCTTC
-	-	TRBV6-1	TRBJ2-7	CATTDNFYEQYF	TGTGCCACCACGGACAATTTCTACGAGCAGTACTTC
-	TRBD2	TRBV11-3	TRBJ2-2	CASSTASSLYTSGSGGELFF	TGTGCCAGCAGTACCGCAAGCAGCTTATACACCAGCGGGAGTGGCGGGGAGCTGTTTTTT
-	TRBD1	TRBV19	TRBJ2-2	CASSVLWDSANTGELFF	TGTGCCAGTAGTGTACTCTGGGACAGCGCGAACACCGGGGAGCTGTTTTTT
-	TRBD1	TRBV4-2	TRBJ1-2	CASSGTDYGYTF	TGTGCCAGCAGCGGGACAGACTATGGCTACACCTTC
-	-	TRBV4-1	TRBJ2-7	CASSQSDIPSSYEQYF	TGCGCCAGCAGCCAATCCGACATCCCGAGCTCCTACGAGCAGTACTTC
-	TRBD2	TRBV27	TRBJ2-3	CASSSRTSGSTDTQYF	TGTGCCAGCAGTTCCAGGACTAGCGGGAGCACAGATACGCAGTATTTT
-	-	TRBV5-8	TRBJ2-5	CASSLEGHQETQYF	TGTGCCAGCAGCTTGGAGGGCCACCAAGAGACCCAGTACTTC
-	TRBD2	TRBV27	TRBJ2-7	CASRPTGLSYEQYF	TGTGCCAGCAGACCTACGGGACTAAGCTACGAGCAGTACTTC
-	TRBD1	TRBV5-6	TRBJ1-4	CASSSLEDRAF	TGTGCCAGCAGCTCATTGGAGGACAGGGCGTTC